Each of the 8 T cell receptor beta chains below was sequenced from the same sample in a study of lymphopenia after photon versus proton radiotherapy. Clones were read by immunoSEQ multiplex PCR, and TCRdb kept only the in-frame ones, dropping some. The repertoire includes fewer than 20,000 clones, about nine tenths of them detected once, and about 9.1% sits in the top ten. The starting material was peripheral blood, obtained from a patient treated with proton-based radiotherapy. The receptors were gathered from a man aged 65 to 85 with pancreatic cancer.

This chain connects TRBV6-1 to TRBJ1-3, with D uncertain. The CDR3 is 16 amino acids. Trimming cost V 2 bases and J 8 bases, with 19 bases left between them. The germline CDR1 and CDR2 sequences are MNHNS and SASEGT. The CDR3 nucleotides read TGTGCCAGCAGTGAATCCGGCCAGCCAAGAGGAGACACCATATATTTT. This gives the protein CASSESGQPRGDTIYF.

The rearrangement joins TRBV5-1 to TRBJ1-1, with D possibly being TRBD1 (5 bases). The CDR3 extends over 15 amino acids. CDR1 SGHRS and CDR2 YFSETQ come from the germline V gene. V gave up 3 bases and J gave up 1 base, with 13 bases separating them. Here the CDR3 DNA reads TGCGCCAGCAGCTCGCAGGGAATTGGGAACACTGAAGCTTTCTTT. Translated: CASSSQGIGNTEAFF.

The V gene is TRBV5-1, the J gene TRBJ2-1, with a possible D match to TRBD2 (6 bases). In germline, CDR1 is SGHRS, CDR2 YFSETQ. V was pared by 7 bases and J by 0 bases, with 11 bases between. The CDR3 is made up of 14 amino acids. The CDR3 sequence is CASLEGSSYNEQFF. The CDR3 DNA reads TGCGCCAGCCTGGAGGGGAGCTCCTACAATGAGCAGTTCTTC.

The rearrangement links TRBV7-9 to TRBJ1-2, with 7 positions matching TRBD1. The CDR3 has 15 amino acids. J gave up 3 bases and V 3 bases, and 7 bases lay outside the gene matches. Germline CDR1 reads SEHNR; CDR2 reads FQNEAQ (reference sequence). CDR3 sequence reads: CASSFITGVDYGYTF. The DNA of the CDR3 is TGTGCCAGCAGCTTTATAACAGGGGTAGACTATGGCTACACCTTC.

The V and J genes are TRBV28 and TRBJ1-5, with 7 nucleotides matching TRBD1. The CDR3 has 14 residues. The V gene end was trimmed by 5 bases and the J gene end by 11 bases; junction bases not matched to a gene: 12. Germline V gene lookup returns CDR1 MDHEN and CDR2 SYDVKM. The DNA of the CDR3 is TGTGCCAGCAGTATCCAGGGGGGAATCACGTCCCAGCATTTT. Protein sequence: CASSIQGGITSQHF.

CDR3 coding DNA: TGTGCCAGCAGCCTGGGACAGGGGGCCTCCTACGAGCAGTACTTC. Amino acids: CASSLGQGASYEQYF. The chain employs TRBV4-2 and TRBJ2-7, with 12 bases fitting TRBD1. The CDR3 is 15 residues long. Germline-derived CDR1 and CDR2 are LGHNA and YNFKEQ. The V and J ends lost 4 bases and 0 bases, in that order; junction bases with no gene match: 1.

V is TRBV2 and J is TRBJ1-4; D may be TRBD1 (5 bases). V was trimmed by 4 bases and J by 1 base, leaving 7 bases between them. From germline, CDR1 is SNHLY and CDR2 FYNNEI. CDR3 size: 14 residues. In DNA, the CDR3 is TGTGCCAGCAGTGCGACAGTAACTAATGAAAAACTGTTTTTT. Its translation: CASSATVTNEKLFF.

This sequence joins TRBV19 and TRBJ1-4; D uncertain. This CDR3 is built from 15 residues. Germline V gives CDR1 LNHDA, CDR2 SQIVND (reference sequence). V lost 1 base, J lost 0 bases, and 6 bases lay in between. The CDR3 region has the DNA TGTGCCAGTAGTATAGGGAGCGCAACTAATGAAAAACTGTTTTTT. This translates into CASSIGSATNEKLFF.